These 32 T cell receptor beta chains were sequenced from one sample in a study of regulatory T cells in long-lasting Graves disease. The time point is: newly diagnosed GD, antithyroid drugs for less than 3 months. The authors made the TCR library using RNA they extracted from PBMCs. Through Arm-PCR of CDR3 regions and iRepertoire HTBI primers, TCR beta libraries were built. MiXCR, run by TCRdb on the multiplex PCR reads, gives a single entry per CDR3 protein. The sample lists 500,000 or so distinct CDR3 sequences, around 16% seen once, with 12% in the top ten. These data were likewise used in another study, on T cells in Graves' hyperthyroidism and ophthalmopathy.

The sequencing here drew on peripheral blood mononuclear cells (PBMCs), taken at new diagnosis, from a patient treated with antithyroid drugs. These receptor sequences come from a man aged 35-49 years with Graves disease.

In the case of this clonotype: Since a far larger clone is one base different, this is likely a read error. V and J are TRBV2 and TRBJ2-3, with D unresolved. Germline CDR1 is SNHLY and CDR2 is FYNNEI. This CDR3 comprises 12 residues. The DNA of the CDR3 is TGTGCCAGCAGTCTAGGGATGGAGACCCGGTACTTC. Protein: CASSLGMETRYF.

A few counts support this clonotype. CDR3 nucleotide sequence: TGTGCCAGCAGCTCCACCCCCGGGAACACCGGGGAGCTGTTTTTT. This gives the protein CASSSTPGNTGELFF. The V and J genes are TRBV7-8 and TRBJ2-2; D is ambiguous. This CDR3 has 15 residues. Germline CDR1 reads SGHVS; CDR2 reads FQNEAQ. Trimming left V 4 bases short and J 1 base short, with 10 bases between.

The chain recombines TRBV7-6 with TRBJ1-4; the D is unclear. The CDR3 extends over 15 amino acids. V shed 5 bases and J shed 3 bases, with 13 bases lying between them. Germline loops: CDR1 SGHVS, CDR2 FNYEAQ. CDR3 loop: CASSPWATANEKLFF. CDR3 coding DNA: TGTGCCAGCAGCCCTTGGGCAACGGCTAATGAAAAACTGTTTTTT.

The CDR3 DNA follows: TGCAGTGCTATACTCCCTCCAGATTTGGCTAGCGGGAATAATGAGCAGTTCTTC. Translating gives CSAILPPDLASGNNEQFF. The V gene is TRBV20-1, the J gene TRBJ2-1; 9 bases fit TRBD2. The germline gives CDR1 DFQATT, CDR2 SNEGSKA (reference sequence). The ends lost 4 bases at V and 7 bases at J; junction bases unmatched: 20. The CDR3 runs 18 residues.

This sequence joins TRBV11-3 and TRBJ1-5, with 10 nucleotides matching TRBD1. CDR3 length: 15 residues. Germline CDR1 reads SGHNT; CDR2 reads YENEEA. The V segment lost 5 bases and the J segment 7 bases; nucleotides outside the gene matches: 8. CDR3: CASSTGTGVDQPQHF. The CDR3 DNA follows: TGTGCCAGCAGCACCGGGACAGGGGTAGACCAGCCCCAGCATTTT.

The chain recombines TRBV7-9 with TRBJ2-7; 8 nucleotides agree with TRBD1. J lost 9 bases, V lost 8 bases, and 21 bases had no gene match. This CDR3 comprises 16 residues. Looked up from germline, CDR1 is SEHNR and CDR2 is FQNEAQ (reference sequence). The CDR3 sequence: CASASLPQGATIGQYF. The CDR3 nucleotides read TGTGCCAGCGCTTCCCTCCCGCAGGGGGCTACCATTGGGCAGTACTTC.

V gene TRBV15 combines with J gene TRBJ2-1, with 13 bases identical to TRBD2. CDR1 is LNHNV and CDR2 is YYDKDF in the germline V gene (reference sequence). Germline trimming cut 5 bases from V and 7 bases from J; bases unmatched to any gene: 5. The CDR3 totals 15 residues. This CDR3 is CATSGGTSGTNEQFF. The CDR3 bases are TGTGCCACCAGCGGTGGGACTAGCGGGACGAATGAGCAGTTCTTC.

J is TRBJ2-1 and V is TRBV20-1, with a weak D call TRBD2 (5 bases). With 3 bases removed from V and 10 bases from J, the gap between germline ends came to 16 bases. Per germline, CDR1 DFQATT and CDR2 SNEGSKA (reference sequence). The CDR3 sequence is 13 residues long. CDR3 in amino acids: CSASHLAREEQFF. CDR3 DNA: TGCAGTGCTAGTCATCTAGCCCGTGAGGAGCAGTTCTTC.

This clonotype was recorded a few times. This rearrangement joins TRBV28 to TRBJ1-1; D is unresolved. Trimming took 7 bases from V and 1 from J, leaving 7 bases between them. The CDR3 consists of 12 residues. The germline CDR1 and CDR2 sequences are MDHEN and SYDVKM. DNA of the CDR3: TGTGCCAGCATTGTCAGGAACACTGAAGCTTTCTTT. Encoded protein: CASIVRNTEAFF.

This clonotype came up many times. The V and J genes are TRBV4-1 and TRBJ2-3, with 8 bases lining up with TRBD2. The CDR3 has 17 amino acids. CDR1 is MGHRA, CDR2 YSYEKL, per germline. After removal of 1 base from V and 5 bases from J, the junction contained 11 bases not matched to a gene. CDR3 residues: CASSQGLFSGIKDTQYF. For the CDR3, the DNA is TGCGCCAGCAGCCAAGGACTCTTTAGCGGGATCAAAGATACGCAGTATTTT.

The chain recombines TRBV27 with TRBJ1-6, with TRBD1 as a possible D gene (5 bases). The V and J ends lost 3 bases and 8 bases respectively, with 14 bases between them. Germline V gene sequence: CDR1 MNHEY, CDR2 SMNVEV (reference sequence). There are 15 residues in the CDR3. In DNA form, the CDR3 reads TGTGCCAGCAGTTTTAGTGGGGGACTCTATTCACCCCTCCACTTT. As protein: CASSFSGGLYSPLHF.

In regard to this clonotype: A read error may explain this, as a much larger clone is one base away. The rearrangement joins TRBV10-3 to TRBJ2-7, with D possibly matching TRBD2 (6 bases). The CDR3 loop spans 14 amino acids. Germline loops: CDR1 ENHRY, CDR2 SYGVKD. The CDR3 is CAIRRSGEVYERYF. In DNA, the CDR3 is TGTGCCATCAGGAGATCGGGAGAGGTATACGAGCGGTACTTC.

This clonotype was found many times. This sequence joins TRBV30 and TRBJ1-4, with 8 nucleotides matching TRBD1. Unmatched junction bases numbered 2, after V lost 5 bases and J lost 3 bases. CDR1 is GTSNPN and CDR2 is SVGIG in the germline V gene (reference sequence). The CDR3 contains 13 residues. CDR3 loop: CAWRTGSNEKLFF. CDR3 sequence (DNA): TGTGCCTGGCGGACAGGGTCTAATGAAAAACTGTTTTTT.

This clonotype came up many times. The CDR3 DNA sequence: TGTGCCAGCAGGCAGCAGACTAAGCACACTGAAGCTTTCTTT. Translating gives CASRQQTKHTEAFF. This sequence joins TRBV28 and TRBJ1-1, with D uncertain. The V end lost 6 bases, the J end lost 3 bases, and 14 bases lay between the germline ends. CDR1 is MDHEN and CDR2 is SYDVKM in the germline V gene. The CDR3 is made up of 14 amino acids.

On this clonotype: This may stem from a read error, because a much larger clone lies one nucleotide away. A read error is likely, as this CDR3 ends without the conserved phenylalanine or tryptophan. J is TRBJ1-1 and V is TRBV29-1, with D hard to call. Germline V gene data show CDR1 as SQVTM and CDR2 as ANQGSEA. The CDR3 consists of 13 residues. Trimming took 7 bases from V and 4 from J, leaving 16 bases between them. In nucleotides, the CDR3 is TGCAGCGCTTGTGTGGCCTGGGGCACTGAAGCTTTCATT. The encoded protein is CSACVAWGTEAFI.

V usage is TRBV11-1 and J usage is TRBJ1-1; D is uncertain. Germline V gives CDR1 SGHAT, CDR2 FQDESV (reference sequence). Trimming removed 4 bases at V and 3 bases at J, with 9 bases between. This CDR3 spans 13 amino acids. The CDR3 region is CASSSRDYTEAFF. DNA for the CDR3: TGTGCCAGCAGCTCTAGGGATTACACTGAAGCTTTCTTT.

The genes are TRBV5-1 and TRBJ2-6; maybe TRBD2 (6 bases). Trimming took off 7 bases at V and 3 bases at J, with 8 bases between the two ends. This CDR3 spans 13 amino acids. Germline V CDR1 and CDR2: SGHRS, YFSETQ. CDR3 in amino acids: CASGGNGANVLTF. The CDR3 DNA reads TGCGCCAGCGGAGGGAATGGGGCCAACGTCCTGACTTTC. Filled out from reference TRBV5-1 and TRBJ2-6, the complete variable domain reads KAGVTQTPRYLIKTRGQQVTLSCSPISGHRSVSWYQQTPGQGLQFLFEYFSETQRNKGNFPGRFSGRQFSNSRSEMNVSTLELGDSALYLCASGGNGANVLTFGAGSRLTVL.

In this sample, this clonotype turned up many times. The chain employs TRBV12-3 or TRBV12-4 and TRBJ2-2; the match to TRBD2 covers 9 bases. Trimming cost V 2 bases and J 6 bases; bases outside gene matches: 4. The length of the CDR3 is 15 residues. The CDR3 nucleotides are TGTGCCAGCAGTTTATTGCGGGAGGGCCCCGGGGAGCTGTTTTTT. Encoded protein: CASSLLREGPGELFF.

This clonotype was found a few times. The V and J genes are TRBV15 and TRBJ2-1; 15 bases are shared with TRBD2. CDR3 length: 17 residues. The V and J ends lost 3 bases and 9 bases, in that order; junction bases with no gene match: 9. Per the germline V gene, CDR1 is LNHNV and CDR2 is YYDKDF (reference sequence). DNA of the CDR3: TGTGCCACCAGCAGGGGGGGACTAGCGGGAGGAGGCGGTGAGCAGTTCTTC. Its translation is CATSRGGLAGGGGEQFF.

This clonotype was observed at least ten times. The genes are TRBV27 and TRBJ1-6; D perhaps matches TRBD1 (6 bases). The germline V gene has CDR1 MNHEY and CDR2 SMNVEV (reference sequence). This CDR3 has 15 amino acids. The V and J ends lost 4 bases and 7 bases respectively, with 14 bases between them. CDR3 loop: CASSSGGHQNSPLHF. The CDR3 DNA follows: TGTGCCAGCAGTTCTGGGGGACACCAAAATTCACCCCTCCACTTT.

This clonotype was detected only a few times. The chain employs TRBV19 and TRBJ1-1, with unresolved D. This CDR3 region has 13 residues. Germline values: CDR1 LNHDA, CDR2 SQIVND (reference sequence). V lost 5 bases and J lost 3, with 10 bases in between. CDR3 DNA sequence: TGTGCCAGTAGTCGGACGTTCCACACTGAAGCTTTCTTT. As protein: CASSRTFHTEAFF.

This chain links TRBV20-1 with TRBJ1-1; tentative D call: TRBD1 (5 bases). V was trimmed by 3 bases and J by 0 bases, leaving 8 bases between them. Per germline, CDR1 DFQATT and CDR2 SNEGSKA (reference sequence). This CDR3 is built from 13 residues. CDR3 sequence (DNA): TGCAGTGCTAGGTTACAGGTGAACACTGAAGCTTTCTTT. It encodes CSARLQVNTEAFF.

The CDR3 DNA is TGTGCCAGCAGCCACTCCGGGACAGAGGCATACGAGCAGTACTTC. It translates to CASSHSGTEAYEQYF. The chain links TRBV7-6 to TRBJ2-7; 7 bases map to TRBD1. The CDR3 sequence is 15 residues long. V lost 5 bases to trimming and J lost 4 bases; unmatched junction nucleotides: 11. CDR1 and CDR2 (germline): SGHVS, FNYEAQ.

The table lists this clonotype with many counts. The chain links TRBV20-1 to TRBJ2-7, with no clear D. The germline CDR1 and CDR2 sequences are DFQATT and SNEGSKA (reference sequence). CDR3 length equals 12 residues. Trimming cost V 3 bases and J 3 bases, with 9 bases left between them. The CDR3 reads CSARGWGYEQYF. The CDR3 bases are TGCAGTGCTAGGGGTTGGGGCTACGAGCAGTACTTC.

The chain links TRBV7-9 to TRBJ1-3, with 7 positions matching TRBD1. Germline CDR1 is SEHNR and CDR2 is FQNEAQ (reference sequence). Trimming removed 5 bases from V and 1 base from J; junction bases left unmatched: 5. The CDR3 is 15 amino acids. CDR3 in DNA: TGTGCCAGCAGCGCTGACAGGGCGTCTGGAAACACCATATATTTT. It encodes CASSADRASGNTIYF.

To note about this clonotype: A clone one base away is much larger, so this may be a read error. V is TRBV27 and J is TRBJ2-7, with a possible D match to TRBD2 (6 bases). The CDR3 runs 16 residues. From germline, CDR1 is MNHEY and CDR2 SMNVEV (reference sequence). CDR3 residues: CASSAGREHRSYKQYF. DNA for the CDR3: TGTGCCAGCAGTGCCGGCCGGGAGCACCGTTCCTACAAGCAGTACTTC.

The rearrangement uses TRBV6-1 and TRBJ2-5; tentatively, D is TRBD1 (6 bases). Between the trimmed V and J ends, which lost 2 bases and 3 bases, there was a span of 13 bases. The CDR3 loop spans 15 amino acids. Germline assignment: CDR1 MNHNS and CDR2 SASEGT. CDR3 sequence: CASSEFWGREETQYF. DNA for the CDR3: TGTGCCAGCAGTGAATTTTGGGGGCGCGAAGAGACCCAGTACTTC.

This clonotype was recorded at least ten times. The rearrangement uses TRBV7-8 and TRBJ2-7, with D perhaps TRBD2 (5 bases). CDR3 length equals 17 residues. Trimming took off 5 bases at V and 1 base at J, with 21 bases between the two ends. From germline, CDR1 is SGHVS and CDR2 FQNEAQ. CDR3 residues: CASSPDSFSILSYEQYF. In DNA form, the CDR3 reads TGTGCCAGCAGCCCGGACTCGTTTTCAATACTATCCTACGAGCAGTACTTC.

The chain uses TRBV5-1 and TRBJ2-7; D uncertain. The V gene's germline CDR1 is SGHRS and CDR2 YFSETQ. CDR3 length equals 14 residues. The V gene lost 5 bases and the J gene lost 3 bases, with 15 bases spanning the gap. CDR3 residues: CASRVRVGNYEQYF. The CDR3 nucleotides read TGCGCCAGCAGGGTACGGGTTGGAAACTACGAGCAGTACTTC.

Ten or more counts support this clonotype. V and J are TRBV7-2 and TRBJ2-4; D possibly uses TRBD1 or TRBD2 (5 bases each). Deletions cut 4 bases from V and 7 bases from J, with 8 bases between. The V gene's germline CDR1 is SGHTA and CDR2 FQGNSA. This CDR3 has 12 residues. CDR3 in amino acids: CASSWGTNIQYF. Written as DNA, the CDR3 is TGTGCCAGCAGCTGGGGGACGAACATTCAGTACTTC.

Many counts were recorded for this clonotype. The CDR3 DNA follows: TGTGCCAGCCTTCGTCACGGAACAGATACGCAGTATTTT. Amino acids: CASLRHGTDTQYF. The rearrangement links TRBV6-2 or TRBV6-3 to TRBJ2-3; D call uncertain. Germline V gene lookup returns CDR1 MNHEY and CDR2 SVGEGT. Trimming left V 8 bases short and J 3 bases short, with 12 bases between. This CDR3 contains 13 residues.

As for this clonotype: This may be a read error, as it is one base from a much larger clone. The rearrangement joins TRBV12-3 or TRBV12-4 to TRBJ2-3, with 8 bases matching TRBD1. The J segment lost 7 bases and the V segment lost 4 bases, leaving 4 bases of the junction unmatched. The CDR3 has 13 amino acids. CDR3 sequence reads: CASSWDRKNTQYF. As DNA, the CDR3 is TGTGCCAGCAGTTGGGACAGGAAAAATACGCAGTATTTT.